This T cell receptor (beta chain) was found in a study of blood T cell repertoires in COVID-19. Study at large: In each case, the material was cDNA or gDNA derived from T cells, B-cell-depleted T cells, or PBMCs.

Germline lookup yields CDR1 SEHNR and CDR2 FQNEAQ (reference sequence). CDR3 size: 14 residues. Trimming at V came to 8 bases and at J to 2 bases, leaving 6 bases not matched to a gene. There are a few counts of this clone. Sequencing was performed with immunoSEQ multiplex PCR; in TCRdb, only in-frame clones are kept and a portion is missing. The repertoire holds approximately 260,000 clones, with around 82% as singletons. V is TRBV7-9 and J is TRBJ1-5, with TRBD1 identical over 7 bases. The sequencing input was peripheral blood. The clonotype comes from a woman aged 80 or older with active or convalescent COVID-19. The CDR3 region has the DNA TGTGCCAGCTCCCAGGGGGAGGGCAATCAGCCCCAGCATTTT. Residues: CASSQGEGNQPQHF.